The entry below gives a single TCR beta chain sequence along with its context. This specimen comes from a study of blood T cell repertoires in COVID-19. Turning to the study itself: Italy, Spain and the United States were the sources of the convalescent and acute COVID-19 samples. PBMCs, B-cell-depleted T cells, or T cells provided the cDNA or gDNA that made up the material.

Original analysis: For nucleated cells, counts were estimated from reference gene primer amplification. Assay used: immunoSEQ multiplex PCR; TCRdb lists only in-frame clones, some missing. That table is the source of V, J and clone size, and D and trimming were worked out from the DNA. The sample gives around 150,000 clones, approximately 92% of which show up once; roughly 5% is in the top ten. The sample was peripheral blood. The source is a woman in her forties or fifties with acute or convalescent COVID-19.

The CDR3: CASANPGRGSGNTIYF. CDR3 nucleotides: TGTGCCAGCGCCAATCCCGGGAGAGGCTCTGGAAACACCATATATTTT. The chain is built from TRBV7-9 and TRBJ1-3; D call uncertain. This CDR3 is built from 16 residues. CDR1 is SEHNR and CDR2 is FQNEAQ in the germline V gene (reference sequence). Between the trimmed V and J ends, which lost 8 bases and 0 bases, there was a span of 17 bases.